Here is one T cell receptor (beta chain) with its context. From germline, CDR1 is SGHNT and CDR2 YYREEE (reference sequence). The CDR3 has 16 residues. V was shortened by 4 bases and J by 1 base, with 16 bases between the two germline ends. Assay: immunoSEQ multiplex PCR; the TCRdb copy retains only in-frame clones and omits some. The profile shows roughly 2,500,000 clones, under 95% of them singletons. This entry is derived from a study of shared clonotypes between healthy human individuals. This sequence originates from a man younger than 30 in good health. Some clones in this sample may be carry-over from other donors' samples. This sequence joins TRBV5-4 and TRBJ2-3, with D possibly being TRBD1 (6 bases). The sample was naive CD4+ T cells from PBMCs. Subset in this sample: CD45RA+ positively selected. CDR3 coding DNA: TGTGCCAGCAGCCCGGGACAAGGCGTCGGCACAGATACGCAGTATTTT. Its protein is CASSPGQGVGTDTQYF.